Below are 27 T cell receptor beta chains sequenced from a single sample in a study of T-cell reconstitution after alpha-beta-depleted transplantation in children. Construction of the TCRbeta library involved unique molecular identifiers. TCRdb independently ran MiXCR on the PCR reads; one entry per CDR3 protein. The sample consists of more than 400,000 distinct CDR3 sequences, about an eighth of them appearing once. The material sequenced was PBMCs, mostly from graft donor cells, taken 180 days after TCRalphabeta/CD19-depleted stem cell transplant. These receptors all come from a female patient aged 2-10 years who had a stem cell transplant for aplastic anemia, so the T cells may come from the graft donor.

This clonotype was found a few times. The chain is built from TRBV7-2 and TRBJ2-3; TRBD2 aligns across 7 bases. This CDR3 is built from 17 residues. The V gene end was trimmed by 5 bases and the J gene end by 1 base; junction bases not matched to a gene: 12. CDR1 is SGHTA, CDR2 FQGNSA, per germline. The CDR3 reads CASSRFSAGFRTDTQYF. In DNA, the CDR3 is TGTGCCAGCAGCCGATTCTCAGCGGGATTTCGCACAGATACGCAGTATTTT. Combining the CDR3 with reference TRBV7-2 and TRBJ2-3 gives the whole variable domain GAGVSQSPSNKVTEKGKDVELRCDPISGHTALYWYRQSLGQGLEFLIYFQGNSAPDKSGLPSDRFSAERTGGSVSTLTIQRTQQEDSAVYLCASSRFSAGFRTDTQYFGPGTRLTVL.

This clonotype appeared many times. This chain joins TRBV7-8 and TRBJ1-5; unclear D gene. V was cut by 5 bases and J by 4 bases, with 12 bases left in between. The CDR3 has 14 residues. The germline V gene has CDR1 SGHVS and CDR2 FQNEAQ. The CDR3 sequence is CASSPQYLNQPQHF. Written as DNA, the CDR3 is TGTGCCAGCAGCCCCCAATATTTAAATCAGCCCCAGCATTTT.

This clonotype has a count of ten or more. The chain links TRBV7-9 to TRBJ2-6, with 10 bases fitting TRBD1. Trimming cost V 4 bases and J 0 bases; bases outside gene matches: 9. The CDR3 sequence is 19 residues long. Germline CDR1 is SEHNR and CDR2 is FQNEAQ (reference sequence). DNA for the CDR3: TGTGCCAGCAGCTCCTCCGACAGGGGGCCCTACTCTGGGGCCAACGTCCTGACTTTC. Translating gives CASSSSDRGPYSGANVLTF.

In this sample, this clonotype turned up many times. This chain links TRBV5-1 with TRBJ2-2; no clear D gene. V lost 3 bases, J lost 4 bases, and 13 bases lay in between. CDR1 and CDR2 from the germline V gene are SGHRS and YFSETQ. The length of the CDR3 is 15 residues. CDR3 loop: CASSSPEGSTGELFF. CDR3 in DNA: TGCGCCAGCAGCTCCCCGGAAGGTTCCACCGGGGAGCTGTTTTTT.

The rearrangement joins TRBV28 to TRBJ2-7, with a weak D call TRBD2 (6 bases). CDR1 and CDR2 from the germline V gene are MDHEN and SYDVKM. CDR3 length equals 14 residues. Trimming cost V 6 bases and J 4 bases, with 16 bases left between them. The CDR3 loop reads CASRPRLVGYEQYV. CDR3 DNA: TGTGCCAGCAGACCCAGACTAGTCGGGTACGAGCAGTACGTC.

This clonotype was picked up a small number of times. Here the CDR3 reads CSARLASLSYEQYF. In DNA form, the CDR3 reads TGCAGCGCCCGGTTGGCTAGCTTATCCTACGAGCAGTACTTC. This rearrangement joins TRBV29-1 to TRBJ2-7; a possible D gene is TRBD2 (5 bases). The CDR3 spans 14 residues. Trimming took 7 bases from V and 1 from J, leaving 17 bases between them. The germline CDR1 and CDR2 sequences are SQVTM and ANQGSEA.

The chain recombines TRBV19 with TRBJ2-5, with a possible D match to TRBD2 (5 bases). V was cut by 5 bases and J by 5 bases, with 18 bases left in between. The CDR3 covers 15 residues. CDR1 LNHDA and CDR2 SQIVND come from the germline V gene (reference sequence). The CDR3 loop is CASSPEARRRETQYF. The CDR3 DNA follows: TGTGCCAGTAGTCCGGAGGCTAGGCGTCGGGAGACCCAGTACTTC. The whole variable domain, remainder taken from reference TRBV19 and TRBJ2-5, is DGGITQSPKYLFRKEGQNVTLSCEQNLNHDAMYWYRQDPGQGLRLIYYSQIVNDFQKGDIAEGYSVSREKKESFPLTVTSAQKNPTAFYLCASSPEARRRETQYFGPGTRLLVL.

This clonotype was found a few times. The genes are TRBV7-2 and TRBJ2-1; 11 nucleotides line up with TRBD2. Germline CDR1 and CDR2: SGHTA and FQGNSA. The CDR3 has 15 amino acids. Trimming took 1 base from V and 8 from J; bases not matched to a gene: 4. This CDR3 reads CASSLGTSGSYEQFF. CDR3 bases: TGTGCCAGCAGCTTAGGTACTAGCGGGAGTTATGAGCAGTTCTTC. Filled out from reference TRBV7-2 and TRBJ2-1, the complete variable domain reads GAGVSQSPSNKVTEKGKDVELRCDPISGHTALYWYRQSLGQGLEFLIYFQGNSAPDKSGLPSDRFSAERTGGSVSTLTIQRTQQEDSAVYLCASSLGTSGSYEQFFGPGTRLTVL.

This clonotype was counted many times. DNA of the CDR3: TGTGCCAGCAGTTTAGGGGACCAAGAGACCCAGTACTTC. It encodes CASSLGDQETQYF. The chain has TRBV12-3 or TRBV12-4 and TRBJ2-5; D is ambiguous. Trimming stripped 1 base from V and 0 bases from J, with 3 bases between. CDR3 size: 13 residues.

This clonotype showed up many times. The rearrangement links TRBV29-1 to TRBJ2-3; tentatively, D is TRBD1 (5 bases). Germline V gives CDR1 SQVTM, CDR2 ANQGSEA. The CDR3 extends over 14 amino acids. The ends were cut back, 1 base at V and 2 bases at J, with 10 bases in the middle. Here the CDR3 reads CSVEGGRATDTQYF. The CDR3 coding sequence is TGCAGCGTTGAAGGTGGCAGGGCCACAGATACGCAGTATTTT.

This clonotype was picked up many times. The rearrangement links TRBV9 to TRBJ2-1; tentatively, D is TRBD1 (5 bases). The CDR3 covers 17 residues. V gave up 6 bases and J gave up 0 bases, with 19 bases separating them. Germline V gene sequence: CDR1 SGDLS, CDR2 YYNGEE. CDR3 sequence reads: CASTISRGDSSYNEQFF. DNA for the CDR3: TGTGCCAGCACCATCAGTAGGGGCGATAGCTCCTACAATGAGCAGTTCTTC. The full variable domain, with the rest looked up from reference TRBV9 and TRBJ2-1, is DSGVTQTPKHLITATGQRVTLRCSPRSGDLSVYWYQQSLDQGLQFLIQYYNGEERAKGNILERFSAQQFPDLHSELNLSSLELGDSALYFCASTISRGDSSYNEQFFGPGTRLTVL.

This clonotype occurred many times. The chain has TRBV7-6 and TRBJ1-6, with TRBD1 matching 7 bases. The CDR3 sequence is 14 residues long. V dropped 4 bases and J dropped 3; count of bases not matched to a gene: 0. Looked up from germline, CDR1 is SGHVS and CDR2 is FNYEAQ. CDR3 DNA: TGTGCCAGCAGCTCAGGGGGCTATAATTCACCCCTCCACTTT. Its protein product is CASSSGGYNSPLHF. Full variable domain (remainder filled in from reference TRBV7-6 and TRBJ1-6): GAGVSQSPRYKVTKRGQDVALRCDPISGHVSLYWYRQALGQGPEFLTYFNYEAQQDKSGLPNDRFSAERPEGSISTLTIQRTEQRDSAMYRCASSSGGYNSPLHFGNGTRLTVT.

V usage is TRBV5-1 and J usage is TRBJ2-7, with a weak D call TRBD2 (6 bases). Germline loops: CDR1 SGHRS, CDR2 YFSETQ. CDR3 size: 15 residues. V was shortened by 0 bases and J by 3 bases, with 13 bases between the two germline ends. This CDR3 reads CASSLGAGRFYEQYV. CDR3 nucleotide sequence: TGCGCCAGCAGCTTGGGCGCGGGGAGATTCTACGAGCAGTACGTC.

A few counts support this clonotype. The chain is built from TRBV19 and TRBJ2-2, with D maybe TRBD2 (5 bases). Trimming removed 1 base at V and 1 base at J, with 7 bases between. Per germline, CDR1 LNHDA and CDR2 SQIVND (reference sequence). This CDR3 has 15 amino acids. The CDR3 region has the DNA TGTGCCAGTAGTATAGCCGGGGTGAACACCGGGGAGCTGTTTTTT. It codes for CASSIAGVNTGELFF.

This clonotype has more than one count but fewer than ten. The CDR3 bases are TGTGCCAGCAGCCGAGAGATCCTAGCCAAAAACATTCAGTACTTC. This translates into CASSREILAKNIQYF. The V call is TRBV5-5, the J call TRBJ2-4; unclear D gene. The CDR3 spans 15 residues. The V end was cut by 4 bases, the J end by 0 bases, with 11 bases between. Germline lookup yields CDR1 SGHKS and CDR2 YYEKEE (reference sequence).

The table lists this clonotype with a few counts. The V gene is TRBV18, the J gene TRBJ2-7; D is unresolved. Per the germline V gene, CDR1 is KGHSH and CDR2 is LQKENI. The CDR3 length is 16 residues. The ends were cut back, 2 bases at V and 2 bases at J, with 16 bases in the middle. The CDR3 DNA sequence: TGTGCCAGCTCACCAGTAGTTAATGGCGACCCCTACGAGCAGTACGTC. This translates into CASSPVVNGDPYEQYV.

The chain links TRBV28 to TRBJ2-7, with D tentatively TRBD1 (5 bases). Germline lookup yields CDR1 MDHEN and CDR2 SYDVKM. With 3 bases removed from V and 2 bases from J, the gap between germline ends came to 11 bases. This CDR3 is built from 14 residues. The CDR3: CASSFLQGTYEQYF. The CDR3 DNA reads TGTGCCAGCAGTTTCTTGCAGGGAACCTACGAGCAGTACTTC.

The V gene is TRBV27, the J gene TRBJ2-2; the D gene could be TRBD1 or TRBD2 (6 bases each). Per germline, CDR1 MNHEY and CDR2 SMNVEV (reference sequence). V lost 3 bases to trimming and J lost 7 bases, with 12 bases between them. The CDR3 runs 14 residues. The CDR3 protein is CASSFNREVGELFF. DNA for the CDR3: TGTGCCAGCAGTTTCAACAGGGAGGTCGGGGAGCTGTTTTTT.

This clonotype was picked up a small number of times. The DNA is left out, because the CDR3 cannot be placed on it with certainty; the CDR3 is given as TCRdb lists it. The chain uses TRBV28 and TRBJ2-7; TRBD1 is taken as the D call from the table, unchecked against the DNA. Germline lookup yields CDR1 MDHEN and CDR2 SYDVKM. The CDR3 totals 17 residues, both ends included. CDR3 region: CASSFLAGNRGSYEQYF.

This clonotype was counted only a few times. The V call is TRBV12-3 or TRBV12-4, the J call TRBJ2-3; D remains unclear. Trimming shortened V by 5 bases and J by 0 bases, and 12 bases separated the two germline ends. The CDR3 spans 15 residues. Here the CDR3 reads CASSPTRRSTDTQYF. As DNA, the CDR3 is TGTGCCAGCAGTCCCACGAGACGCAGCACAGATACGCAGTATTTT.

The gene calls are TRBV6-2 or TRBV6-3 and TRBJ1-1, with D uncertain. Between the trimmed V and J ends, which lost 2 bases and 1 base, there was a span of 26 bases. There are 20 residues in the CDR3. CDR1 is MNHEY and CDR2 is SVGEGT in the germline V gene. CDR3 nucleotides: TGTGCCAGCAGTTACGTTAGATCCCGGGTTTCTCTTGCCGCGAACACTGAAGCTTTCTTT. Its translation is CASSYVRSRVSLAANTEAFF.

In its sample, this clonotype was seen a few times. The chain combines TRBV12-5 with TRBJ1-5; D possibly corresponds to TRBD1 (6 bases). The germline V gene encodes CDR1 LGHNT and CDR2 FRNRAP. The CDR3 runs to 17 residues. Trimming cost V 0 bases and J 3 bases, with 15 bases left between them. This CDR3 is CASGLVLSTGANQPQHF. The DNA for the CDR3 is TGTGCTAGTGGTTTGGTACTCTCGACAGGAGCCAATCAGCCCCAGCATTTT.

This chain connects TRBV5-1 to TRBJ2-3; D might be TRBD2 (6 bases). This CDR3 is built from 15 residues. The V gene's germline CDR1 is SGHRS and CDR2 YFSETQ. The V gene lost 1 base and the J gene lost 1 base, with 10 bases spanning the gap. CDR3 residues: CASSLFQRGTDTQYF. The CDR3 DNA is TGCGCCAGCAGCTTGTTCCAGCGGGGCACAGATACGCAGTATTTT.

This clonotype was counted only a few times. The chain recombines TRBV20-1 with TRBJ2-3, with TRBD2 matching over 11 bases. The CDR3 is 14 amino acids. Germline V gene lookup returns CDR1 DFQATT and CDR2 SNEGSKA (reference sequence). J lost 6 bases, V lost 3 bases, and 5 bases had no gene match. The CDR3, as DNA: TGCAGTGCTAGGGGTAGCGGGAGGGGGGATACGCAGTATTTT. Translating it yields CSARGSGRGDTQYF.

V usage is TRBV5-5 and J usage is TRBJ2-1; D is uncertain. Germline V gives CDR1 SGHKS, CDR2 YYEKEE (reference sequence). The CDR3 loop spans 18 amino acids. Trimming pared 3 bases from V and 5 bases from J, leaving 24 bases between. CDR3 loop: CASSSPAPNRGVDNEQFF. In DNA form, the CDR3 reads TGTGCCAGCAGCTCGCCGGCACCCAATCGAGGAGTTGACAATGAGCAGTTCTTC.

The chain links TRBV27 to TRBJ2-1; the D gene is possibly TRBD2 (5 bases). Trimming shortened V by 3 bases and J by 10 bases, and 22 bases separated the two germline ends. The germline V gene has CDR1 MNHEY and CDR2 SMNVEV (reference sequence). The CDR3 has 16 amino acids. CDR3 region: CASSFDGGPSAEEQFF. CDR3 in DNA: TGTGCCAGCAGTTTCGACGGAGGACCTTCGGCAGAGGAGCAGTTCTTC.

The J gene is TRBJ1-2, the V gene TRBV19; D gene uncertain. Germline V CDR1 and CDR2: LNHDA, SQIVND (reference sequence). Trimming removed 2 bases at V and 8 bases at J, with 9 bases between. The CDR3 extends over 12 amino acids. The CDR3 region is CASSIPPDGYTF. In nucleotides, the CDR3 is TGTGCCAGTAGTATACCGCCAGACGGCTACACCTTC. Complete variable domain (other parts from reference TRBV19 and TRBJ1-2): DGGITQSPKYLFRKEGQNVTLSCEQNLNHDAMYWYRQDPGQGLRLIYYSQIVNDFQKGDIAEGYSVSREKKESFPLTVTSAQKNPTAFYLCASSIPPDGYTFGSGTRLTVV.